The clone carrying this T cell receptor (beta chain) has at least ten counts. Antigen specificity is unknown. Germline CDR1 KGHDR, CDR2 SFDVKD. V was pared by 3 bases and J by 1 base, with 4 bases of the junction left unmatched. This CDR3 is built from 16 residues. The data belong to a study of spatial heterogeneity in lung cancer. Notes on the study in general: In blood, ubiquitous expanded tumor TCRs appeared more at resection than follow-up.

TCRdb redid the calling of the 5' RACE reads with MiXCR, one entry per CDR3 protein. This table holds some 120,000 distinct CDR3 sequences, 9% to 15% found once. Indicated time point: blood at routine non-recurrence follow-up after resection. The input material, whole RNA from tumor, nontumor lung or frozen PBMC, was sequenced unsorted. The material sequenced was PBMCs, taken at follow-up. This TCR came from a male donor with early-stage non-small cell lung cancer. This rearrangement joins TRBV24-1 to TRBJ2-2, with 7 bases fitting TRBD1. The CDR3 region is CATSDPTGRNTGELFF. DNA for the CDR3: TGTGCCACCAGTGATCCGACAGGGAGGAACACCGGGGAGCTGTTTTTT.